This is a list of T cell receptor beta chains from one sample in a study of a mutant IDH1 vaccine in newly diagnosed glioma. Their antigens remain unidentified. Some clones are missing from TCRdb's copy, which holds only in-frame ones; the method was immunoSEQ multiplex PCR. The data contain some 80,000 clones, around 85% of them singletons. Material: PBMCs, obtained from a glioma patient whose treatment included an IDH1 peptide vaccine. The receptor set was obtained from a woman aged 45-59 years with glioma. The CDR3 runs from the conserved cysteine through the conserved F or W. A D gene is named only where the DNA matches it firmly. Where a row states a size, it is once, few, many or the class of an expanded clone; other rows omit it.

CDR3 DNA: TGTGCCAGCAGCGAACAGGGGGCGGCCTACAATGAGCAGTTCTTC
CDR3 protein: CASSEQGAAYNEQFF
D gene: TRBD1
clone size: .
J gene: TRBJ2-1
CDR3 length: 15
V gene: TRBV9

CDR3 DNA: TGTGCCTGGAGTTCAGATGGATCTCAGCCCCAGCATTTT
CDR3 protein: CAWSSDGSQPQHF
D gene: .
clone size: .
J gene: TRBJ1-5
CDR3 length: 13
V gene: TRBV30

CDR3 DNA: TGTGCCAGCAGCCCGAGGGGCGCGTTAACTAGCACAGATACGCAGTATTTT
CDR3 protein: CASSPRGALTSTDTQYF
D gene: .
clone size: .
J gene: TRBJ2-3
CDR3 length: 17
V gene: TRBV9

CDR3 DNA: TGCGCCAGCAGCCAAGAAAGGGGGTTCGGGTACGAGCAGTACTTC
CDR3 protein: CASSQERGFGYEQYF
D gene: .
clone size: .
J gene: TRBJ2-7
CDR3 length: 15
V gene: TRBV4-1

CDR3 DNA: TGTGCCAGCATCCGTGAACGGAATGAGCAGTTCTTC
CDR3 protein: CASIRERNEQFF
D gene: .
clone size: .
J gene: TRBJ2-1
CDR3 length: 12
V gene: TRBV2

CDR3 DNA: TGTGCCAGCAGCTTAAAGGGGACTAGAGATTCCTACAATGAGCAGTTCTTC
CDR3 protein: CASSLKGTRDSYNEQFF
D gene: TRBD2
clone size: .
J gene: TRBJ2-1
CDR3 length: 17
V gene: TRBV7-3

CDR3 DNA: TGTGCCAGCAGTCCCGGGGGGAATCAGCCCCAGCATTTT
CDR3 protein: CASSPGGNQPQHF
D gene: .
clone size: few
J gene: TRBJ1-5
CDR3 length: 13
V gene: TRBV6-6

CDR3 DNA: TGTGCCAGCAGCAAAGGAGCCCCCGGGAGAGGCACCGGGGAGCTGTTTTTT
CDR3 protein: CASSKGAPGRGTGELFF
D gene: .
clone size: once
J gene: TRBJ2-2
CDR3 length: 17
V gene: TRBV21-1

CDR3 DNA: TGTGCCATCAGTGAGTCGAGAAATCCCAACGAGCAGTACTTC
CDR3 protein: CAISESRNPNEQYF
D gene: .
clone size: .
J gene: TRBJ2-7
CDR3 length: 14
V gene: TRBV10-3

CDR3 DNA: TGTGCCAGCAGTTTGGCTACCGGGGGGGCCACTGAAGCTTTCTTT
CDR3 protein: CASSLATGGATEAFF
D gene: .
clone size: once
J gene: TRBJ1-1
CDR3 length: 15
V gene: TRBV28

CDR3 DNA: TGTGCCAGCAGCTTTAGACAGGGGCTTAGAGGCGAGCAGTACTTC
CDR3 protein: CASSFRQGLRGEQYF
D gene: TRBD1
clone size: once
J gene: TRBJ2-7
CDR3 length: 15
V gene: TRBV7-2

CDR3 DNA: TGTGCCAGTAGTATTCGCTGGGGACAGGAGACCGAGCAGTACTTC
CDR3 protein: CASSIRWGQETEQYF
D gene: TRBD1
clone size: few
J gene: TRBJ2-7
CDR3 length: 15
V gene: TRBV19

CDR3 DNA: TGTGCCAGCAGTGACGGGGACAATGAGCAGTTCTTC
CDR3 protein: CASSDGDNEQFF
D gene: .
clone size: once
J gene: TRBJ2-1
CDR3 length: 12
V gene: TRBV6-4

CDR3 DNA: TGTGCCAGTAAAGGGGCAGGGAACACCGGGGAGCTGTTTTTT
CDR3 protein: CASKGAGNTGELFF
D gene: .
clone size: .
J gene: TRBJ2-2
CDR3 length: 14
V gene: TRBV19

CDR3 DNA: TGTGCCAACCTAAGGGGCTCTCAGCCCCAGCATTTT
CDR3 protein: CANLRGSQPQHF
D gene: .
clone size: .
J gene: TRBJ1-5
CDR3 length: 12
V gene: TRBV9

CDR3 DNA: TGTGCCAGCAGCCGTCGGGAGACCCAGTACTTC
CDR3 protein: CASSRRETQYF
D gene: .
clone size: once
J gene: TRBJ2-5
CDR3 length: 11
V gene: TRBV2

CDR3 DNA: TGCGCCAGCAGTGACCGAGAAGTTTTCCAAGAGACCCAGTACTTC
CDR3 protein: CASSDREVFQETQYF
D gene: .
clone size: .
J gene: TRBJ2-5
CDR3 length: 15
V gene: TRBV5-1

CDR3 DNA: TGTGCCAGCAGTTACTTTCCAGGGGTTCGAGGTAATGGCTACACCTTC
CDR3 protein: CASSYFPGVRGNGYTF
D gene: .
clone size: few
J gene: TRBJ1-2
CDR3 length: 16
V gene: TRBV6-6

CDR3 DNA: TGTGCCAGCAGCGTCGATAGCCCGACAGGGAGGGACACTGAAGCTTTCTTT
CDR3 protein: CASSVDSPTGRDTEAFF
D gene: TRBD1
clone size: .
J gene: TRBJ1-1
CDR3 length: 17
V gene: TRBV9

CDR3 DNA: TGTGCCAGCAGCTTCAAGGGGGGGGGTGTCACTGAAGCTTTCTTT
CDR3 protein: CASSFKGGGVTEAFF
D gene: .
clone size: .
J gene: TRBJ1-1
CDR3 length: 15
V gene: TRBV7-8